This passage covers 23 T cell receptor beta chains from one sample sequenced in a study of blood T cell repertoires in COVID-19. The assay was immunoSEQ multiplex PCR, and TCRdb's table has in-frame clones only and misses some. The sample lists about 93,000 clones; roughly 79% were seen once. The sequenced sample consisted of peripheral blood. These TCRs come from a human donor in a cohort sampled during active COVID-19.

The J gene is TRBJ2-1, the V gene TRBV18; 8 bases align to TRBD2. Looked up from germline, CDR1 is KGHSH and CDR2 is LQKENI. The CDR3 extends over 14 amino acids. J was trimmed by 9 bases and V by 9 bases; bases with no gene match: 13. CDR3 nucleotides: TGTGCCAGTCGAGCGGGAGAAAAAGGAGGTGAGCAGTTCTTC. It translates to CASRAGEKGGEQFF.

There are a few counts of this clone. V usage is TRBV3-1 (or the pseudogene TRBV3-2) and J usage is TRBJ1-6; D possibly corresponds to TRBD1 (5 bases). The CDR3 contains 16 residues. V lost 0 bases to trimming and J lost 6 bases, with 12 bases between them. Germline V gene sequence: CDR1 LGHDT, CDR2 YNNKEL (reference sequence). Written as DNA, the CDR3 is TGTGCCAGCAGCCAAGAAGGCGCAGGGTCTAATTCACCCCTCCACTTT. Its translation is CASSQEGAGSNSPLHF.

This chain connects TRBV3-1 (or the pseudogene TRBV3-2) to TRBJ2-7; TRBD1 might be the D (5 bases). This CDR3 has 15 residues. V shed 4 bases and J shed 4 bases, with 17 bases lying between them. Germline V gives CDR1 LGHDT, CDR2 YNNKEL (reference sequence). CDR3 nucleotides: TGTGCCAGCAGCCCAGCCGGACACCCGGTTTACGAGCAGTACTTC. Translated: CASSPAGHPVYEQYF.

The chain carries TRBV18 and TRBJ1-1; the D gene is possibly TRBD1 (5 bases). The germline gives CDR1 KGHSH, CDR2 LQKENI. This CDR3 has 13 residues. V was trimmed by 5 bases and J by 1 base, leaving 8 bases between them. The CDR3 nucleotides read TGTGCCAGCTCAACTGGACAGAACACTGAAGCTTTCTTT. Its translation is CASSTGQNTEAFF.

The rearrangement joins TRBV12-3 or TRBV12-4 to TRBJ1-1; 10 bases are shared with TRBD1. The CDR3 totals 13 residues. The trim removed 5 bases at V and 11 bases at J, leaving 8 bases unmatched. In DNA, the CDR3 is TGTGCCAGCAGTAGACGACAGGGGGCGCAGGCTTTCTTT. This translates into CASSRRQGAQAFF.

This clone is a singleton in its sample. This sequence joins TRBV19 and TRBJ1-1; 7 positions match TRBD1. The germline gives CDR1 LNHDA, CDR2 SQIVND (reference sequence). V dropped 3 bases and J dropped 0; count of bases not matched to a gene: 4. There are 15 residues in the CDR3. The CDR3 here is CASSIGTAMNTEAFF. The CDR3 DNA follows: TGTGCCAGTAGTATTGGGACAGCCATGAACACTGAAGCTTTCTTT.

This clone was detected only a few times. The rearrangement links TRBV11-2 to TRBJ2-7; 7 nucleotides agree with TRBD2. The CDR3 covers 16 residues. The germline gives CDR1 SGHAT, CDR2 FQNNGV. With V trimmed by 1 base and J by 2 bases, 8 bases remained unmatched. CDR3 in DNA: TGTGCCAGCAGCTTAGTGGGGGGGACTCTCGCCTACGAGCAGTACTTC. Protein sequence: CASSLVGGTLAYEQYF.

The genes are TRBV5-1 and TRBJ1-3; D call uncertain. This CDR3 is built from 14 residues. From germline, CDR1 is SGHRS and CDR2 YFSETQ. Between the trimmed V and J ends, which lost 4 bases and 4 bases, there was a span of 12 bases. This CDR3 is CASSPAASGNTIYF. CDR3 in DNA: TGCGCCAGCAGCCCGGCGGCCTCAGGAAACACCATATATTTT.

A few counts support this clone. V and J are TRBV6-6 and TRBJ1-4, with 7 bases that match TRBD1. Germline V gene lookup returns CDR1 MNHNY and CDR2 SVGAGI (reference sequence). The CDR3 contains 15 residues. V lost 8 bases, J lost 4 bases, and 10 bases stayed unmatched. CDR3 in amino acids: CASLNPGQINEKLFF. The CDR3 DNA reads TGTGCCAGCTTAAACCCGGGACAGATTAATGAAAAACTGTTTTTT.

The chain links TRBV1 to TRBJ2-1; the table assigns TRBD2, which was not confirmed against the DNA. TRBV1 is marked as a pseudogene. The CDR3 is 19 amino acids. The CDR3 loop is CTSSQLGTSEQSSYNEQFF. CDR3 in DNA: TGCACCAGCAGCCAACTAGGGACTAGCGAGCAAAGCTCCTACAATGAGCAGTTCTTC.

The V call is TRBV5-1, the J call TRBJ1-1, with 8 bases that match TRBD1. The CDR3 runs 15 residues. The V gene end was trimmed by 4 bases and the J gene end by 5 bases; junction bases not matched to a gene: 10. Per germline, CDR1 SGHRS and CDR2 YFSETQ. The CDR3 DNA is TGCGCCAGCAGCCGAGGACAGGGATGGAGGACTGAAGCTTTCTTT. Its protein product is CASSRGQGWRTEAFF.

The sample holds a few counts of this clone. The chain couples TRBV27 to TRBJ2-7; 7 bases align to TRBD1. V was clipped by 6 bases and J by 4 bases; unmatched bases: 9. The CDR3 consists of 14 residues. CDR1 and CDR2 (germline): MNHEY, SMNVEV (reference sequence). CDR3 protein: CASRSLGTAYEQYF. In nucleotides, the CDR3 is TGTGCCAGCAGGTCATTAGGGACAGCATACGAGCAGTACTTC.

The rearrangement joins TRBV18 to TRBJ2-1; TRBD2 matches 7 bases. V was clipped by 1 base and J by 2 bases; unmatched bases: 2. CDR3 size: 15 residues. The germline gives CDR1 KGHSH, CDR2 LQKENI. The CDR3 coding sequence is TGTGCCAGCTCACCACTAGCGGGTCCCTACAATGAGCAGTTCTTC. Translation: CASSPLAGPYNEQFF. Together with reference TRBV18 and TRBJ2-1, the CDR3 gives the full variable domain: NAGVMQNPRHLVRRRGQEARLRCSPMKGHSHVYWYRQLPEEGLKFMVYLQKENIIDESGMPKERFSAEFPKEGPSILRIQQVVRGDSAAYFCASSPLAGPYNEQFFGPGTRLTVL.

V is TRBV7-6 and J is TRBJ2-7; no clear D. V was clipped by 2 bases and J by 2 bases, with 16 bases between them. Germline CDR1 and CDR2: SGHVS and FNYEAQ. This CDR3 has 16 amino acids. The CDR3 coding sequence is TGTGCCAGCAGCTTATCTGGCGGCAGCCGGACCTACGAGCAGTACTTC. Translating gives CASSLSGGSRTYEQYF. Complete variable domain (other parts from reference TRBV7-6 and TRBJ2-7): GAGVSQSPRYKVTKRGQDVALRCDPISGHVSLYWYRQALGQGPEFLTYFNYEAQQDKSGLPNDRFSAERPEGSISTLTIQRTEQRDSAMYRCASSLSGGSRTYEQYFGPGTRLTVT.

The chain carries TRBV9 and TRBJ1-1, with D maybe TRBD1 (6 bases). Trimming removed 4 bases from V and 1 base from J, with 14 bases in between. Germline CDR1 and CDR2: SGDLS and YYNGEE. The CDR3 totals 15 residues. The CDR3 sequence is CASSPRQEKNTEAFF. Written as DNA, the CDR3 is TGTGCCAGCAGCCCCCGACAGGAGAAGAACACTGAAGCTTTCTTT.

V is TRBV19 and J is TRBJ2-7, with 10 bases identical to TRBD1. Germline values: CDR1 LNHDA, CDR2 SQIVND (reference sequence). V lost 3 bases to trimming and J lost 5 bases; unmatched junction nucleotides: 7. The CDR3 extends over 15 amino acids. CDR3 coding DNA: TGTGCCAGTAGTATGGGGGACAGGGGAGGCAACGAGCAGTACTTC. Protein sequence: CASSMGDRGGNEQYF. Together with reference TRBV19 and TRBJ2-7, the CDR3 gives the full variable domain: DGGITQSPKYLFRKEGQNVTLSCEQNLNHDAMYWYRQDPGQGLRLIYYSQIVNDFQKGDIAEGYSVSREKKESFPLTVTSAQKNPTAFYLCASSMGDRGGNEQYFGPGTRLTVT.

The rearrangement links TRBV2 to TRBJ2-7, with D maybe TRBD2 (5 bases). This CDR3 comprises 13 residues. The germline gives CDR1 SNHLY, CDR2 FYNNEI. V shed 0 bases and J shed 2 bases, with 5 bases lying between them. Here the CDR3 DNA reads TGTGCCAGCAGTGAAGCCGGGGCCTACGAGCAGTACTTC. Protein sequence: CASSEAGAYEQYF.

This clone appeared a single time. CDR3 in amino acids: CASSERQETNYGYTF. CDR3 nucleotide sequence: TGTGCCAGTAGTGAGAGACAGGAGACCAACTATGGCTACACCTTC. The chain is built from TRBV19 and TRBJ1-2; possible D gene TRBD1, 6 bases. The V end lost 5 bases, the J end lost 2 bases, and 15 bases lay between the germline ends. The germline CDR1 and CDR2 sequences are LNHDA and SQIVND (reference sequence). The CDR3 sequence is 15 residues long.

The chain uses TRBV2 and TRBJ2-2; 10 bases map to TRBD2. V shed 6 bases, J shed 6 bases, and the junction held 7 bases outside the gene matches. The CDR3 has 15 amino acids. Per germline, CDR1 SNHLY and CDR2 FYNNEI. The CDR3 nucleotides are TGTGCCAGCAGCAACAGCGGGAGGGCCTCCGGGGAGCTGTTTTTT. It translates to CASSNSGRASGELFF.

The CDR3 DNA sequence: TGTGCCAGCGCATCCGGGACTAGCGGGGACAGGGAGCAGTACTTC. It is translated as CASASGTSGDREQYF. V and J are TRBV3-1 (or the pseudogene TRBV3-2) and TRBJ2-7; 13 bases line up with TRBD2. Germline V gene sequence: CDR1 LGHDT, CDR2 YNNKEL (reference sequence). The CDR3 consists of 15 residues. Unmatched junction bases numbered 11, after V lost 8 bases and J lost 7 bases.

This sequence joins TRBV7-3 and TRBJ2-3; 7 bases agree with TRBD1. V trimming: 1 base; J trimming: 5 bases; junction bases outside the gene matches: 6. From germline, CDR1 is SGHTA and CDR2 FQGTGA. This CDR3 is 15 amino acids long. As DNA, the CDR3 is TGTGCCAGCAGCTTAAGGGGTCAGGGGGTAGATACGCAGTATTTT. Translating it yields CASSLRGQGVDTQYF.

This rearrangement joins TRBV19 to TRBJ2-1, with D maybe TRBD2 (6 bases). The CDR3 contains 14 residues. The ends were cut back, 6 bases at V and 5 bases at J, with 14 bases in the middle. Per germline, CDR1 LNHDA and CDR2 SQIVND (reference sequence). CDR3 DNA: TGTGCCAGTAGCTCGACTAGGGTGGACAATGAGCAGTTCTTC. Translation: CASSSTRVDNEQFF.

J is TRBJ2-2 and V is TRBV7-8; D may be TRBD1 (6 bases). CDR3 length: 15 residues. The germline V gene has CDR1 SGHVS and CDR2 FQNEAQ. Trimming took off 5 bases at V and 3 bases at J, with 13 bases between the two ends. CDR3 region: CASSQDSSDTGELFF. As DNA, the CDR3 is TGTGCCAGCAGCCAGGACAGCTCCGACACCGGGGAGCTGTTTTTT.